The clone carrying this TCR beta chain was counted at least ten times. CDR1 and CDR2 (germline): SGHTA, FQGNSA. Trimming stripped 3 bases from V and 6 bases from J, with 9 bases between. CDR3 length: 13 amino acids. The data derive from a study of metastatic and nonmetastatic thyroid tumors. Using MiXCR, TCRdb reanalyzed the PCR reads. Of around 32,000 clones listed, 7% to 9% are singletons. Patients underwent thyroid surgery, and none had received any treatment before it. Sequencing was done on a sample of blood. The chain uses TRBV7-2 and TRBJ2-1; D is uncertain. This clonotype originated in a female donor with papillary thyroid cancer or a benign thyroid nodule (not recorded which). Some clones in this sample may be carry-over from other donors' samples. This chain's CDR3 is CASSFYLFNEQFF. DNA for the CDR3: TGTGCCAGCAGCTTCTACCTCTTCAATGAGCAGTTCTTC.